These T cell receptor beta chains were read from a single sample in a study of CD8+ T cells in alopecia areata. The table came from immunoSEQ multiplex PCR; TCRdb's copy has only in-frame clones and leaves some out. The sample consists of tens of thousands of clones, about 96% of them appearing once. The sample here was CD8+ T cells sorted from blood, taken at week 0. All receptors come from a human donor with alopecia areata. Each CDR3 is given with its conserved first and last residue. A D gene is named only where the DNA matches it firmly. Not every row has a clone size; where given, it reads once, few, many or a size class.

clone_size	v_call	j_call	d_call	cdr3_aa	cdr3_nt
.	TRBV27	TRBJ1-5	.	CASSTFKRGSQPQHF	TGTGCCAGCAGTACCTTCAAGCGGGGGAGCCAGCCCCAGCATTTT
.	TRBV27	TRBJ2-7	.	CATGRGVGEQYF	TGTGCCACCGGACGAGGGGTTGGCGAGCAGTACTTC
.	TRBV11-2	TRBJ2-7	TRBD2	CASSVQDLAGAIEQYF	TGTGCCAGCAGCGTCCAGGACCTAGCGGGGGCGATCGAGCAGTACTTC
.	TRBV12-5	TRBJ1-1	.	CASGLHRDLNTEAFF	TGTGCTAGTGGTTTGCACAGGGACTTGAACACTGAAGCTTTCTTT
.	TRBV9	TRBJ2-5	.	CASSVGGQETQYF	TGTGCCAGCAGCGTAGGCGGTCAAGAGACCCAGTACTTC
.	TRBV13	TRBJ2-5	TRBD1	CASSLEQGIQETQYF	TGTGCCAGCAGCTTAGAACAGGGGATCCAAGAGACCCAGTACTTC
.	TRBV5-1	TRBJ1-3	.	CASSSAGNIGNTIYF	TGCGCCAGCAGCTCGGCCGGGAATATCGGAAACACCATATATTTT
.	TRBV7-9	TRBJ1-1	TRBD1	CASSDFRTGGRNRVEAFF	TGTGCCAGCAGCGACTTTAGGACAGGGGGCAGAAACCGGGTTGAAGCTTTCTTT
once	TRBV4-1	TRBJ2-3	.	CASSQPHLGGQADTQYF	TGCGCCAGCAGCCAACCCCATCTGGGGGGGCAGGCAGATACGCAGTATTTT
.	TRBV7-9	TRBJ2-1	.	CASSLVLEPYNEQFF	TGTGCCAGCAGCTTAGTCCTGGAACCCTACAATGAGCAGTTCTTC
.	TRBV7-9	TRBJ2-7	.	CASSSSQGYEQYF	TGTGCCAGCAGCTCATCACAGGGTTACGAGCAGTACTTC
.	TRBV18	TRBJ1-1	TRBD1	CASSTTTGSLTEAFF	TGTGCCAGCTCAACTACGACAGGGTCTCTCACTGAAGCTTTCTTT
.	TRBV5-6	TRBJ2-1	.	CASSLEGGFTDFF	TGTGCCAGCAGCTTGGAGGGAGGCTTCACCGACTTCTTC
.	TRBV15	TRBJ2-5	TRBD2	CATSSGRTSYQETQYF	TGTGCCACCAGCTCGGGTCGGACTAGCTATCAAGAGACCCAGTACTTC
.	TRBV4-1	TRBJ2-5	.	CASSTKGGQETQYF	TGCGCCAGCAGCACCAAAGGCGGCCAAGAGACCCAGTACTTC
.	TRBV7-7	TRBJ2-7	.	CASSLSPGYEQYF	TGTGCTAGCAGCTTAAGTCCGGGGTACGAGCAGTACTTC
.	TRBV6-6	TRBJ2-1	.	CASSYPRQFF	TGTGCCAGCAGTTACCCAAGGCAGTTCTTC
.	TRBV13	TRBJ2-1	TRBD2	CASTGTSGYNEQFF	TGTGCCAGCACCGGGACTAGCGGCTACAATGAGCAGTTCTTC
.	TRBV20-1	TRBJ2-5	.	CSAMQETQYF	TGCAGTGCTATGCAGGAGACCCAGTACTTC
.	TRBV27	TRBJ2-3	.	CASNIFSYSTDTQYF	TGTGCCAGCAATATTTTTTCTTATAGCACAGATACGCAGTATTTT
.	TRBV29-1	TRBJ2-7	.	CSASVVNSYEQYF	TGCAGCGCTTCCGTGGTGAATTCCTACGAGCAGTACTTC
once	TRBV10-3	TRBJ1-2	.	CAIGVGLDGYTF	TGTGCCATCGGGGTGGGGTTGGATGGCTACACCTTC
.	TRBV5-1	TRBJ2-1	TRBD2	CASSRGTSEYNEQFF	TGCGCCAGCAGCCGCGGGACTAGCGAATACAATGAGCAGTTCTTC
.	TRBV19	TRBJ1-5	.	CASSLDEVGPQHF	TGTGCCAGTAGCCTTGACGAAGTAGGGCCCCAGCATTTT
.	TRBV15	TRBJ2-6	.	CATSRDRESGANVLTF	TGTGCCACCAGCAGAGATAGGGAATCTGGGGCCAACGTCCTGACTTTC
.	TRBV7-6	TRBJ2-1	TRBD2	CASSLGGGYNEQFF	TGTGCCAGCAGCTTAGGGGGGGGTTACAATGAGCAGTTCTTC
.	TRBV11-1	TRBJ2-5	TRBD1	CASSLYRDRERRETQYF	TGTGCCAGCAGCTTATACAGGGACAGGGAGAGGAGGGAGACCCAGTACTTC